Presented here are 16 T cell receptor beta chains from one specimen sequenced in a study of cytomegalovirus exposure and HLA in healthy donors. A multiplex PCR was run with 60 Vbeta primers and 13 Jbeta primers. Method: immunoSEQ multiplex PCR; TCRdb's copy keeps in-frame clones and lacks some. The sample has 100,000 to 150,000 clones; 65% to 75% are singletons. Sample: PBMCs. These receptors originate from a woman in her fifties or sixties in good health and CMV-seropositive.

The rearrangement joins TRBV6-1 to TRBJ1-5, with D possibly TRBD1 on 6 matching bases. The CDR3 spans 13 residues. Trimming removed 5 bases from V and 6 bases from J, with 11 bases in between. Germline V CDR1 and CDR2: MNHNS, SASEGT. CDR3 coding DNA: TGTGCCAGCAGTCCACAGGGATTTCAGCCCCAGCATTTT. This encodes CASSPQGFQPQHF.

The V and J genes are TRBV4-1 and TRBJ2-5, with D possibly matching TRBD1 (6 bases). Trimming left V 2 bases short and J 1 base short, with 11 bases between. The germline V gene has CDR1 MGHRA and CDR2 YSYEKL. This CDR3 comprises 15 residues. CDR3 sequence: CASSQNPDSQETQYF. The CDR3 coding sequence is TGCGCCAGCAGCCAAAACCCGGACAGCCAAGAGACCCAGTACTTC.

The genes are TRBV15 and TRBJ2-7; no clear D. The CDR3 sequence is 12 residues long. V was trimmed by 0 bases and J by 3 bases, leaving 3 bases between them. From germline, CDR1 is LNHNV and CDR2 YYDKDF (reference sequence). The CDR3 protein is CATSRDSYEQYF. As DNA, the CDR3 is TGTGCCACCAGCAGAGACAGCTACGAGCAGTACTTC.

The gene calls are TRBV5-1 and TRBJ2-5; the match to TRBD1 covers 8 bases. The tail of the sequence fits TRBJ2-7 better, so the J call may be wrong. The CDR3 is 16 amino acids. CDR1 and CDR2 from the germline V gene are SGHRS and YFSETQ. CDR3 region: CASSLVSGTGFYEQYF. The CDR3 DNA is TGCGCCAGCAGCTTGGTTTCCGGGACAGGCTTCTACGAGCAGTACTTC.

The chain carries TRBV13 and TRBJ2-3, with TRBD2 as a possible D gene (6 bases). Germline assignment: CDR1 PRHDT and CDR2 FYEKMQ (reference sequence). The CDR3 consists of 14 residues. Trimming pared 1 base from V and 3 bases from J, leaving 8 bases between. In nucleotides, the CDR3 is TGTGCCAGCAGCTTAGAGGGGAGGACAGATACGCAGTATTTT. It translates to CASSLEGRTDTQYF.

V usage is TRBV7-2 and J usage is TRBJ2-2; D might be TRBD1 (5 bases). The CDR3 is made up of 15 amino acids. V lost 3 bases to trimming and J lost 4 bases, with 12 bases between them. CDR1 is SGHTA and CDR2 is FQGNSA in the germline V gene. CDR3 coding DNA: TGTGCCAGCAGCTTCAGGGCGCGATTCACCGGGGAGCTGTTTTTT. It is translated as CASSFRARFTGELFF.

This clone qualifies as medium-sized. The same CDR3 also results from other DNA sequences found in this sample. The CDR3 protein is CASRKTGTNEKLFF. CDR3 nucleotides: TGTGCCAGTAGAAAAACCGGGACAAATGAAAAACTGTTTTTT. V usage is TRBV19 and J usage is TRBJ1-4, with D possibly TRBD1 on 6 matching bases. The CDR3 length is 14 residues. Trimming left V 6 bases short and J 5 bases short, with 13 bases between. The V gene's germline CDR1 is LNHDA and CDR2 SQIVND (reference sequence).

CDR3 sequence (DNA): TGTGCCAGCAGTTACGACACCCAGAACACTGAAGCTTTCTTT. It encodes CASSYDTQNTEAFF. This chain links TRBV6-5 with TRBJ1-1; D gene uncertain. V was pared by 2 bases and J by 1 base, with 8 bases between. This CDR3 spans 14 amino acids. Germline V gene data show CDR1 as MNHEY and CDR2 as SVGAGI.

This clone turned up a few times. This CDR3 is CAIRDTGFSYEQYF. CDR3 bases: TGTGCCATCAGGGACACAGGGTTCAGCTACGAGCAGTACTTC. V is TRBV10-3 and J is TRBJ2-7, with a tentative D call TRBD1 (6 bases). Trimming removed 6 bases at V and 3 bases at J, with 15 bases between. The CDR3 covers 14 residues. Germline assignment: CDR1 ENHRY and CDR2 SYGVKD.

This clone appeared a single time. CDR3 protein: CASSPELANYNEQFF. The DNA of the CDR3 is TGTGCCAGCTCACCAGAACTAGCGAACTACAATGAGCAGTTCTTC. This chain connects TRBV18 to TRBJ2-1; TRBD2 aligns across 7 bases. Germline CDR1 reads KGHSH; CDR2 reads LQKENI. This CDR3 comprises 15 residues. V lost 2 bases, J lost 3 bases, and 4 bases stayed unmatched.

The V call is TRBV19, the J call TRBJ1-3; tentative D call: TRBD1 (5 bases). This CDR3 contains 14 residues. Germline loops: CDR1 LNHDA, CDR2 SQIVND (reference sequence). V lost 3 bases and J lost 4, with 10 bases in between. The CDR3 loop is CASSMSDIGNTIYF. CDR3 nucleotide sequence: TGTGCCAGTAGTATGTCGGACATCGGAAACACCATATATTTT.

The V and J genes are TRBV4-3 and TRBJ2-5, with 8 bases lining up with TRBD1. The end of the DNA is better explained by TRBJ2-7, so the J call may be wrong. The CDR3 has 16 residues. CDR1 is LGHNA and CDR2 is YSLEER in the germline V gene. CDR3 bases: TGCGCCAGCAGCCAAGACTTCGGGACAGGTACCTACGAGCAGTACTTC. Protein: CASSQDFGTGTYEQYF.

The chain recombines TRBV19 with TRBJ2-1; 11 nucleotides match TRBD2. Germline CDR1 is LNHDA and CDR2 is SQIVND (reference sequence). The V segment lost 2 bases and the J segment 0 bases; nucleotides outside the gene matches: 9. This CDR3 is built from 19 residues. The CDR3 sequence is CASSITSGGAVSSYNEQFF. The CDR3 DNA follows: TGTGCCAGTAGTATAACTAGCGGGGGTGCAGTAAGCTCCTACAATGAGCAGTTCTTC.

The chain has TRBV29-1 and TRBJ2-3; D is undetermined. This CDR3 contains 12 residues. Germline values: CDR1 SQVTM, CDR2 ANQGSEA. V lost 7 bases and J 6 bases, leaving 14 bases between the germline ends. The DNA for the CDR3 is TGCAGCGGCCAGGTGGGCTTGGATACGCAGTATTTT. It yields the protein CSGQVGLDTQYF.

This clone was observed once. The chain links TRBV6-5 to TRBJ1-5, with 7 bases lining up with TRBD1. CDR3 length: 13 residues. Germline V CDR1 and CDR2: MNHEY, SVGAGI. The trim removed 7 bases at V and 9 bases at J, leaving 9 bases unmatched. The CDR3 DNA sequence: TGTGCCAGCATCTCGACAGGGCCTCGGCCCCAGCATTTT. It is translated as CASISTGPRPQHF.

V and J are TRBV2 and TRBJ2-2, with D unclear. CDR3 length: 14 amino acids. The germline gives CDR1 SNHLY, CDR2 FYNNEI. Trimming removed 7 bases at V and 0 bases at J, with 9 bases between. CDR3 sequence: CASNAAPNTGELFF. The CDR3 nucleotides read TGTGCCAGCAACGCGGCTCCGAACACCGGGGAGCTGTTTTTT.